This T cell receptor (beta chain) is from a study of neurological immune-mediated disorders. Input was some 1 million sorted T cells, either CD4+ or CD8+. TCRdb called the 5' RACE reads again in MiXCR, with one record for every CDR3 protein. Among around 31,000 distinct CDR3 sequences listed, about 4.1% were seen once. V was clipped by 5 bases and J by 6 bases, with 10 bases between them. Per the germline V gene, CDR1 is KGHDR and CDR2 is SFDVKD. This CDR3 spans 13 amino acids. This clonotype was found many times. This rearrangement joins TRBV24-1 to TRBJ1-5; D not resolved. Input material: CD4+ T cells from blood. This clonotype originated in a woman aged 40 to 50 in good health. CDR3 region: CATSGQVGQPQHF. DNA of the CDR3: TGTGCCACCAGTGGCCAAGTCGGTCAGCCCCAGCATTTT.